This TCR beta chain emerged from a study of blood T cell repertoires in COVID-19. Method: immunoSEQ multiplex PCR; TCRdb's copy keeps in-frame clones and lacks some. The sample carries around 100,000 clones, 80% to 95% recorded once. It was during active infection that Seattle patients were enrolled and then longitudinally followed. Sequencing used peripheral blood. The sequence was obtained from a woman in her forties or fifties with COVID-19, enrolled during active disease.

CDR3 sequence (DNA): TGTGCCAGTAGTATAGGACTGAACTCTGGGGCCAACGTCCTGACTTTC. Protein product: CASSIGLNSGANVLTF. V gene TRBV19 combines with J gene TRBJ2-6; D is ambiguous. This CDR3 contains 16 residues. Germline CDR1 and CDR2: LNHDA and SQIVND (reference sequence). V dropped 1 base and J dropped 0 bases, with 7 bases sitting between them. The full variable domain, in which reference TRBV19 and TRBJ2-6 provide the parts outside the CDR3, is DGGITQSPKYLFRKEGQNVTLSCEQNLNHDAMYWYRQDPGQGLRLIYYSQIVNDFQKGDIAEGYSVSREKKESFPLTVTSAQKNPTAFYLCASSIGLNSGANVLTFGAGSRLTVL.